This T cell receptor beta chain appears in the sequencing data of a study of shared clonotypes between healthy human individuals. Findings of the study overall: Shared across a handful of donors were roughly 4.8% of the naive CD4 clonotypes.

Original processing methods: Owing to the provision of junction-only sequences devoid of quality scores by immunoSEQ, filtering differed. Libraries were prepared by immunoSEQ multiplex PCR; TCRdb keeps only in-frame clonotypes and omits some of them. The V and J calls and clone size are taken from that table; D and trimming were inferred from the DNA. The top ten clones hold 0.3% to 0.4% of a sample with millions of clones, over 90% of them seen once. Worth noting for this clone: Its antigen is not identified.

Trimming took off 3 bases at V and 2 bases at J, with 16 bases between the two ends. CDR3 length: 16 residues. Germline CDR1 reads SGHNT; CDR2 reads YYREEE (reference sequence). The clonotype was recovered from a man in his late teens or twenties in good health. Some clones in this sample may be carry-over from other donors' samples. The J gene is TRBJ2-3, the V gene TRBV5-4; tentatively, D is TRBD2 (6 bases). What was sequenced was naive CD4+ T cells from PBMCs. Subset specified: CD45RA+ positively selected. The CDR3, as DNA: TGTGCCAGCAGCTGGGGGGAAATGGCGGTCACAGATACGCAGTATTTT. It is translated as CASSWGEMAVTDTQYF.